The 20 T cell receptor beta chains below were found in one sample sequenced in a study of molecular identifiers for immune sequencing clone quantification (dated by TCRdb to between 2018 and 2020). Receptor amplification or capture employed PCR. The run used an Illumina HiSeq 4000. TCRdb applied fastp at Q25 and MiXCR to the public reads, then kept only in-frame beta chains. Each record represents a unique CDR3 protein, reported with the most common genes and DNA among its rows. Recorded for this sample are around 460,000 distinct CDR3 sequences; about 20% of them occurred a single time. 0.84% of the sample is taken by the ten largest. The sequenced material came from naive CD8+ T cells from blood, with Jurkat cell RNA spiked in. What the cell subset or site label conveys for this sample: FACS-sorted CD8+CD4-CCR7+CD45RA+ naive T cells. These receptors were taken from a human donor in good health. Some libraries in this study had Jurkat cell RNA spiked in.

This clonotype was picked up many times. The chain couples TRBV7-9 to TRBJ1-1; D call uncertain. The CDR3 consists of 15 residues. CDR1 is SEHNR, CDR2 FQNEAQ, per germline (reference sequence). V was cut by 6 bases and J by 0 bases, with 14 bases left in between. This chain's CDR3 is CASSFTTRMNTEAFF. The CDR3 DNA follows: TGTGCCAGCAGTTTCACGACCAGAATGAACACTGAAGCTTTCTTT.

In this sample, this clonotype turned up a few times. V and J are TRBV4-1 and TRBJ2-1; the match to TRBD2 covers 11 bases. Germline CDR1 MGHRA, CDR2 YSYEKL. There are 15 residues in the CDR3. V shed 4 bases and J 7 bases; nucleotides not matched to a gene: 6. CDR3 coding DNA: TGCGCCAGCAGCCCTGTTAGCGGGGGGGCAAATGAGCAGTTCTTC. Translated: CASSPVSGGANEQFF.

This clonotype is a singleton in its sample. This may be a read error: a much more frequent sequence differs by one nucleotide. DNA of the CDR3: TGTGCCAGCAGTAATGACTTGGGTGCTCTCTGTGGCTACACCTTC. Its translation: CASSNDLGALCGYTF. The chain employs TRBV12-3 or TRBV12-4 and TRBJ1-2; unclear D gene. The CDR3 has 15 residues. Trimming took off 5 bases at V and 7 bases at J, with 20 bases between the two ends.

This clonotype was counted a few times. Germline is not matched at one junction end, which may reflect a read error. The CDR3 sequence: CASSLDEVKRGDEKLFF. DNA of the CDR3: TGTGCCAGCAGCTTAGATGAAGTTAAGCGGGGGGATGAGAAACTGTTTTTT. The V gene is TRBV7-6, the J gene TRBJ1-4; the D gene is possibly TRBD1 (5 bases). CDR1 SGHVS and CDR2 FNYEAQ come from the germline V gene. The CDR3 length is 17 residues.

This clonotype was observed at least ten times. The chain combines TRBV12-3 or TRBV12-4 with TRBJ2-7; 8 positions match TRBD1. Germline trimming cut 4 bases from V and 3 bases from J; bases unmatched to any gene: 8. The CDR3 has 15 amino acids. The CDR3 bases are TGTGCCAGCAGTTCTCGGACAGGGTCTAACTACGAGCAGTACTTC. Protein product: CASSSRTGSNYEQYF.

The V gene is TRBV27, the J gene TRBJ2-7; D remains ambiguous. From germline, CDR1 is MNHEY and CDR2 SMNVEV (reference sequence). V lost 2 bases, J lost 4 bases, and 9 bases lay in between. The CDR3 runs 13 residues. The CDR3 sequence is CASSLGIRYEQYF. Written as DNA, the CDR3 is TGTGCCAGCAGTTTAGGGATCCGTTACGAGCAGTACTTC.

On this clonotype: This may come from a read error, since a much larger clone is one base off. The rearrangement links TRBV28 to TRBJ2-7; D is unresolved. Germline-derived CDR1 and CDR2 are MDHEN and SYDVKM. The V end was cut by 8 bases, the J end by 0 bases, with 17 bases between. CDR3 size: 15 residues. CDR3 protein: CASGLPGGPSYEQYF. DNA of the CDR3: TGTGCCAGCGGGCTCCCTGGCGGCCCCTCCTACGAGCAGTACTTC.

V gene TRBV20-1 combines with J gene TRBJ1-1, with D hard to call. Deletions cut 5 bases from V and 3 bases from J, with 10 bases between. The CDR3 covers 12 residues. The germline V gene encodes CDR1 DFQATT and CDR2 SNEGSKA (reference sequence). CDR3 amino acids: CSAFDTYTEAFF. The CDR3 DNA sequence: TGCAGTGCTTTCGACACCTACACTGAAGCTTTCTTT.

This clonotype was seen ten or more times. The V gene is TRBV6-5, the J gene TRBJ2-6, with D perhaps assigned TRBD1 or TRBD2 (6 bases each). This CDR3 spans 16 amino acids. The V end was cut by 2 bases, the J end by 3 bases, with 11 bases between. The germline V gene has CDR1 MNHEY and CDR2 SVGAGI. The CDR3 spells CASSYSGGLGANVLTF. Here the CDR3 DNA reads TGTGCCAGCAGTTACAGTGGGGGGCTTGGGGCCAACGTCCTGACTTTC.

As concerns this clonotype: A read error is possible here, since a much larger clone lies one base away. The rearrangement joins TRBV28 to TRBJ2-7; TRBD2 is a possible D gene (7 bases). V gave up 3 bases and J gave up 4 bases, with 16 bases separating them. CDR3 size: 15 residues. Germline V gene lookup returns CDR1 MDHEN and CDR2 SYDVKM. The CDR3 DNA is TGTGCCAGCAGTTTCCGGGGGGCGCGAGGGTACGAGCAGTACTTC. Its protein is CASSFRGARGYEQYF.

The sample holds many counts of this clonotype. V is TRBV4-1 and J is TRBJ1-1; D call uncertain. Germline lookup yields CDR1 MGHRA and CDR2 YSYEKL. The CDR3 loop spans 15 amino acids. With 1 base removed from V and 5 bases from J, the gap between germline ends came to 14 bases. The CDR3 DNA follows: TGCGCCAGCAGCCAAGTACACGGCAGTGGAACTGAAGCTTTCTTT. Protein product: CASSQVHGSGTEAFF.

Of note for this clonotype: An end of the junction differs from the germline gene, which may be a read error. V gene TRBV7-9 combines with J gene TRBJ2-2; 7 nucleotides agree with TRBD2. Germline loops: CDR1 SEHNR, CDR2 FQNEAQ (reference sequence). CDR3 length: 17 residues. In DNA form, the CDR3 reads TGTGCCAGCAGCCCACTGGCGGGGGTTCCAAACACCGGGGAGCTGCTTTTT. Residues: CASSPLAGVPNTGELLF.

The table lists this clonotype with a few counts. The rearrangement links TRBV5-1 to TRBJ1-1; tentatively, D is TRBD1 (6 bases). Germline V CDR1 and CDR2: SGHRS, YFSETQ. This CDR3 comprises 15 residues. V lost 0 bases to trimming and J lost 5 bases, with 14 bases between them. CDR3 in DNA: TGCGCCAGCAGCTTGGGGCAGGGGTTCGGGACTGAAGCTTTCTTT. Translating it yields CASSLGQGFGTEAFF.

This clonotype was counted many times. The gene calls are TRBV4-1 and TRBJ1-5; D not resolved. Deletions cut 0 bases from V and 7 bases from J, with 7 bases between. Germline loops: CDR1 MGHRA, CDR2 YSYEKL. CDR3 size: 13 residues. CDR3 loop: CASSQDPGQPQHF. The CDR3 DNA reads as TGCGCCAGCAGCCAAGATCCGGGGCAGCCCCAGCATTTT.

V gene TRBV11-2 combines with J gene TRBJ2-1; 9 bases are a match to TRBD1. This CDR3 spans 14 amino acids. The germline CDR1 and CDR2 sequences are SGHAT and FQNNGV. V shed 5 bases and J 5 bases; nucleotides not matched to a gene: 4. The CDR3: CASSTGQGHNEQFF. CDR3 DNA: TGTGCCAGCAGCACGGGACAGGGACACAATGAGCAGTTCTTC. Full variable domain (missing parts from reference TRBV11-2 and TRBJ2-1): EAGVAQSPRYKIIEKRQSVAFWCNPISGHATLYWYQQILGQGPKLLIQFQNNGVVDDSQLPKDRFSAERLKGVDSTLKIQPAKLEDSAVYLCASSTGQGHNEQFFGPGTRLTVL.

The rearrangement joins TRBV25-1 to TRBJ1-1; D is ambiguous. This CDR3 comprises 15 residues. CDR1 and CDR2 (germline): MGHDK, SYGVNS. V lost 5 bases to trimming and J lost 2 bases, with 15 bases between them. CDR3 sequence: CASSQKWGTNTEAFF. The CDR3 bases are TGTGCCAGCAGTCAGAAGTGGGGAACCAACACTGAAGCTTTCTTT.

This clonotype was observed many times. The genes are TRBV7-9 and TRBJ2-3, with no clear D. CDR3 length equals 15 residues. V was clipped by 5 bases and J by 6 bases, with 18 bases between them. The V gene's germline CDR1 is SEHNR and CDR2 FQNEAQ (reference sequence). CDR3 nucleotide sequence: TGTGCCAGCAGCCCAACGTGGGCCCAAGCGGATACGCAGTATTTT. As protein: CASSPTWAQADTQYF.

This clonotype was detected a few times. This chain connects TRBV4-1 to TRBJ2-7; 7 nucleotides match TRBD1. V was clipped by 0 bases and J by 6 bases; unmatched bases: 8. The CDR3 extends over 15 amino acids. The germline gives CDR1 MGHRA, CDR2 YSYEKL. The CDR3 sequence is CASSQEYRGMVEQYF. The CDR3 bases are TGCGCCAGCAGCCAAGAATACAGGGGAATGGTCGAGCAGTACTTC.

Turning to this clonotype: A much larger clone differs from this one at a single base, so this may be a read error. The V call is TRBV19, the J call TRBJ2-2; D perhaps matches TRBD2 (5 bases). The V gene's germline CDR1 is LNHDA and CDR2 SQIVND (reference sequence). CDR3 length: 14 residues. CDR3 sequence (DNA): TGTGCCAGTATCGGGTCCCTAGGCACCGGGGAGCCGTTTTTT. This codes for CASIGSLGTGEPFF.

This clonotype was recorded many times. The rearrangement uses TRBV7-9 and TRBJ1-5, with D unclear. V was trimmed by 5 bases and J by 2 bases, leaving 13 bases between them. This CDR3 contains 15 residues. CDR1 and CDR2 from the germline V gene are SEHNR and FQNEAQ (reference sequence). As DNA, the CDR3 is TGTGCCAGCAGCGGTCCCCCTGGGGGCAATCAGCCCCAGCATTTT. Translation gives CASSGPPGGNQPQHF.